Detailed here is one T cell receptor beta chain. What it binds is unknown. No sorting of T cells preceded isolation of total RNA from whole blood. These data belong to a study of monozygotic twins with inflammatory bowel disease. Findings of the study overall: It was in IBD patients that TCRbeta diversity (inverse Simpson) was lower than in healthy co-twins. Clonotypes shared with others were fewer in IBD patients than in healthy twins, especially with disease activity.

Template switching appended UMIs that held a 6-nucleotide sample barcode. From the 5' RACE reads, TCRdb lists one entry per CDR3 protein and no DNA. This repertoire includes about 450,000 distinct CDR3 sequences. This sequence originates from a human donor with ulcerative colitis or Crohn's disease, or a healthy co-twin of an affected twin (not recorded which). The sample comprised blood.

CDR3 sequence: CASSYDRLGEGYTF. The chain uses TRBV6-5 and TRBJ1-2; the D gene TCRdb calls, TRBD1, cannot be checked with no DNA. Germline CDR1 reads MNHEY; CDR2 reads SVGAGI. This CDR3 comprises 14 residues.